Each of the 22 T cell receptor beta chains below was sequenced from the same sample in a study of molecular identifiers for immune sequencing clone quantification. TCRdb analysed the PCR reads with MiXCR anew, one entry per CDR3 protein. This sample has about 320,000 distinct CDR3 sequences, with around a fifth found just once. The sample taken for sequencing was naive CD8+ T cells from blood, with Jurkat cell RNA spiked in. Subset denoted: FACS-sorted CD8+CD4-CCR7+CD45RA+ naive T cells. These receptors came from a human donor in good health. Some libraries in this study had Jurkat cell RNA spiked in.

This clonotype was counted only a few times. The chain couples TRBV27 to TRBJ1-1, with 7 nucleotides matching TRBD1. CDR1 and CDR2 from the germline V gene are MNHEY and SMNVEV (reference sequence). The CDR3 runs 14 residues. The junction had 6 bases not matched to a gene; V was cut back by 5 bases and J by 3 bases. The CDR3 protein is CASSTGVGHTEAFF. The DNA of the CDR3 is TGTGCCAGCAGTACAGGGGTCGGACACACTGAAGCTTTCTTT.

Ten or more counts support this clonotype. The V gene is TRBV7-2, the J gene TRBJ2-5; D is perhaps TRBD2 (6 bases). The ends were cut back, 2 bases at V and 2 bases at J, with 15 bases in the middle. The CDR3 contains 16 residues. The germline V gene encodes CDR1 SGHTA and CDR2 FQGNSA. As DNA, the CDR3 is TGTGCCAGCAGCTTACGAGGCGGGGAACTTCAAGAGACCCAGTACTTC. Its protein is CASSLRGGELQETQYF.

Regarding this clonotype: This may stem from a read error, because a much larger clone lies one nucleotide away. The chain recombines TRBV30 with TRBJ2-7; 9 nucleotides agree with TRBD2. CDR1 GTSNPN and CDR2 SVGIG come from the germline V gene (reference sequence). This CDR3 spans 13 amino acids. This CDR3 is CALSVTLAGEQYF. The CDR3, as DNA: TGTGCCTTGAGTGTAACCCTAGCGGGAGAGCAGTACTTC.

This clonotype appeared many times. This sequence joins TRBV7-2 and TRBJ2-7, with 8 bases aligning to TRBD1. With 1 base clipped from V and 3 bases from J, the junction kept 8 bases outside the gene matches. The CDR3 consists of 16 residues. Germline CDR1 is SGHTA and CDR2 is FQGNSA. For the CDR3, the DNA is TGTGCCAGCAGCTTAGGAGACAGGGGATTAGTCTACGAGCAGTACTTC. This sequence encodes CASSLGDRGLVYEQYF.

Turning to this clonotype: This could be a read error, since a much larger clone is one nucleotide away. The rearrangement uses TRBV4-1 and TRBJ2-7; D perhaps matches TRBD2 (6 bases). This CDR3 contains 15 residues. Trimming stripped 2 bases from V and 6 bases from J, with 17 bases between. Germline assignment: CDR1 MGHRA and CDR2 YSYEKL. CDR3 in DNA: TGCGCCAGCAGCCAAAGCCGGGGGTCCGTGCTCGAGCAGTACTTC. Translation: CASSQSRGSVLEQYF.

The chain recombines TRBV9 with TRBJ2-2, with 9 bases fitting TRBD1. The CDR3 covers 22 residues. V gave up 5 bases and J gave up 2 bases; unmatched junction bases: 25. Germline V lookup: CDR1 SGDLS, CDR2 YYNGEE. This chain's CDR3 is CASRLKYRGRILNMQNTGELFF. The CDR3 region has the DNA TGTGCCAGCAGGCTCAAGTACAGGGGGCGAATATTAAATATGCAAAACACCGGGGAGCTGTTTTTT.

To note about this clonotype: A much larger clone sits a single nucleotide away, making a read error possible. The V and J genes are TRBV24-1 and TRBJ2-2, with 7 nucleotides matching TRBD1. Per germline, CDR1 KGHDR and CDR2 SFDVKD. The CDR3 totals 16 residues. The CDR3 DNA reads as TGTGTCACCAGTGTTGGGACAGTCGAGAACACCGGGGAGCTGTTTTTT. Translated: CVTSVGTVENTGELFF.

This clonotype was recorded many times. This chain uses TRBV20-1 with TRBJ2-1; D not resolved. The germline CDR1 and CDR2 sequences are DFQATT and SNEGSKA (reference sequence). This CDR3 is built from 11 residues. The V end was cut by 3 bases, the J end by 10 bases, with 10 bases between. CDR3 sequence (DNA): TGCAGTGCTAGTCTGGTCGGAGAGCAGTTCTTC. It codes for CSASLVGEQFF.

This clonotype was counted many times. This chain links TRBV4-2 with TRBJ1-6, with D perhaps matching TRBD1 (5 bases). This CDR3 region has 13 residues. CDR1 LGHNA and CDR2 YNFKEQ come from the germline V gene. The V end was cut by 0 bases, the J end by 8 bases, with 5 bases between. CDR3 region: CASSQDRDSPLHF. The CDR3 nucleotides are TGTGCCAGCAGCCAAGACAGGGATTCACCCCTCCACTTT.

Details on this clonotype: Here the CDR3 omits its conserved ending phenylalanine or tryptophan, so a read error is the likely source. The gene calls are TRBV19 and TRBJ2-1, with 10 bases fitting TRBD2. The germline V gene has CDR1 LNHDA and CDR2 SQIVND (reference sequence). This CDR3 comprises 16 residues. Trimming took 5 bases from V and 7 from J; bases not matched to a gene: 11. The CDR3 DNA is TGTGCCAGTAGTTGGGGTCCTAGCGGGAGCAGGAATGAGCAGTTCCTC. This gives the protein CASSWGPSGSRNEQFL.

Notes on this clonotype: A read error may explain this, as a much larger clone is one base away. The genes are TRBV6-2 or TRBV6-3 and TRBJ2-2; possibly TRBD1 for D (5 bases). The CDR3 contains 15 residues. The germline CDR1 and CDR2 sequences are MNHEY and SVGEGT. The CDR3 loop is CASSYLAGNSGELFF. CDR3 nucleotide sequence: TGTGCCAGCAGTTACTTGGCAGGGAACTCCGGGGAGCTGTTTTTT.

The rearrangement joins TRBV7-9 to TRBJ2-3; D is unclear. Per germline, CDR1 SEHNR and CDR2 FQNEAQ (reference sequence). The CDR3 has 14 residues. Between the trimmed V and J ends, which lost 5 bases and 0 bases, there was a span of 9 bases. CDR3 sequence: CASSPLQSTDTQYF. As DNA, the CDR3 is TGTGCCAGCAGCCCCCTCCAGAGCACAGATACGCAGTATTTT.

For this clonotype: This may be a read error: a much more frequent sequence differs by one nucleotide. The DNA of the CDR3 is TGTGCCGGCAGAGGACTAGCTCCGCCATACCAAGAGACCCAGTACTTC. Its protein is CAGRGLAPPYQETQYF. The chain joins TRBV6-6 to TRBJ2-5, with 8 bases fitting TRBD2. Germline V CDR1 and CDR2: MNHNY, SVGAGI (reference sequence). The CDR3 extends over 16 amino acids.

This clonotype has only a few counts. This may come from a read error, since a much larger clone is one base off. The V and J genes are TRBV5-6 and TRBJ2-5, with D possibly TRBD2 on 6 matching bases. The CDR3 has 15 amino acids. Germline CDR1 SGHDT, CDR2 YYEEEE. The CDR3, as DNA: TGTGCCGGCAGCTGGGAGGTAGACGGCCTGGAGACCCAGTACTTC. Translated, it gives CAGSWEVDGLETQYF.

Turning to this clonotype: Just one base apart from a much larger clone, this may be a read error. The genes are TRBV5-6 and TRBJ2-1; 8 nucleotides match TRBD1. The CDR3 contains 15 residues. The germline CDR1 and CDR2 sequences are SGHDT and YYEEEE. V shed 4 bases and J 1 base; nucleotides not matched to a gene: 4. The CDR3, as DNA: TGTGCCAGCAGCGCGACAGGGGAATCCTACAATGAGCAGTTCTTC. Residues: CASSATGESYNEQFF.

The genes are TRBV12-3 or TRBV12-4 and TRBJ1-1; the D gene is possibly TRBD1 (5 bases). This CDR3 region has 14 residues. The V end was cut by 7 bases, the J end by 0 bases, with 12 bases between. Written as DNA, the CDR3 is TGTGCCAGCAATTTGGTGGGGCTGAACACTGAAGCTTTCTTT. It encodes CASNLVGLNTEAFF.

The sample holds many counts of this clonotype. The gene calls are TRBV4-2 and TRBJ2-5; maybe TRBD2 (5 bases). Germline-derived CDR1 and CDR2 are LGHNA and YNFKEQ. Trimming removed 0 bases from V and 2 bases from J, with 19 bases in between. This CDR3 region has 18 residues. The CDR3 loop reads CASSQDISGLTKQETQYF. The CDR3 DNA follows: TGTGCCAGCAGCCAAGATATTTCCGGACTGACTAAACAAGAGACCCAGTACTTC.

This clonotype was counted at least ten times. The V and J genes are TRBV7-9 and TRBJ1-1; 9 nucleotides match TRBD1. CDR1 and CDR2 (germline): SEHNR, FQNEAQ (reference sequence). This CDR3 contains 15 residues. V lost 4 bases, J lost 3 bases, and 6 bases stayed unmatched. The CDR3 DNA sequence: TGTGCCAGCAGCTCCATACGACAGGGGGACACTGAAGCTTTCTTT. Protein sequence: CASSSIRQGDTEAFF.

In its sample, this clonotype was seen a few times. The J gene is TRBJ2-3, the V gene TRBV4-1; TRBD2 matches 7 bases. V trimming: 4 bases; J trimming: 2 bases; junction bases outside the gene matches: 15. CDR1 and CDR2 from the germline V gene are MGHRA and YSYEKL. The CDR3 is made up of 18 amino acids. CDR3: CASSPHLGTKKNTDTQYF. CDR3 sequence (DNA): TGCGCCAGCAGCCCCCATCTCGGGACTAAAAAAAACACAGATACGCAGTATTTT.

In this sample, this clonotype turned up many times. The rearrangement uses TRBV5-6 and TRBJ1-1; D may be TRBD1 (6 bases). Per germline, CDR1 SGHDT and CDR2 YYEEEE. V gave up 3 bases and J gave up 4 bases, with 19 bases separating them. This CDR3 spans 16 amino acids. Here the CDR3 reads CASSSPHRAYITEAFF. The CDR3 region has the DNA TGTGCCAGCAGCTCTCCTCACAGGGCCTATATCACTGAAGCTTTCTTT.

This clonotype was seen ten or more times. The rearrangement joins TRBV18 to TRBJ1-5; 8 bases match TRBD1. The CDR3 length is 15 residues. V gave up 6 bases and J gave up 3 bases; unmatched junction bases: 7. Looked up from germline, CDR1 is KGHSH and CDR2 is LQKENI. Here the CDR3 reads CASSSGQGPNQPQHF. The CDR3 bases are TGTGCCAGCTCTTCTGGACAGGGCCCCAATCAGCCCCAGCATTTT.

This clonotype was recorded a few times. The genes are TRBV13 and TRBJ1-2, with D tentatively TRBD1 (6 bases). CDR1 is PRHDT and CDR2 is FYEKMQ in the germline V gene (reference sequence). This CDR3 region has 16 residues. V was trimmed by 3 bases and J by 2 bases, leaving 16 bases between them. The CDR3 loop is CASSLGGGAGNYGYTF. As DNA, the CDR3 is TGTGCCAGCAGCTTGGGTGGGGGGGCAGGGAACTATGGCTACACCTTC.